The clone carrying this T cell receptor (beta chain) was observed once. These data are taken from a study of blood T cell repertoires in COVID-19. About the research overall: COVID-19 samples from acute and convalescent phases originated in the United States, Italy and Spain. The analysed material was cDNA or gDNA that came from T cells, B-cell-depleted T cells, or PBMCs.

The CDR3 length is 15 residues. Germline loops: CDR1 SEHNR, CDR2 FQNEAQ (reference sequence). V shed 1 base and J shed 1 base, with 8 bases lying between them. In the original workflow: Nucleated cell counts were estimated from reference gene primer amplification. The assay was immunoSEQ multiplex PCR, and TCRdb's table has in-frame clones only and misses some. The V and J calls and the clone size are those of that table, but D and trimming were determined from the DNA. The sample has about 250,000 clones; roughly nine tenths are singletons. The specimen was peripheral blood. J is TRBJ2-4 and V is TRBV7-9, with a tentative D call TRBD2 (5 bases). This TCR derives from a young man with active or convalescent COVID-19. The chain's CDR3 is CASSLVEAAKNIQYF. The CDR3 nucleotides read TGTGCCAGCAGCTTAGTGGAGGCGGCCAAAAACATTCAGTACTTC.